The 5 T cell receptor beta chains listed next were all sequenced from one sample in a study of beta chain features in type 1 diabetes. Expressed TCRB transcripts were sequenced, since all the RNA that had been isolated was reverse transcribed. The repertoire was sequenced with immunoSEQ multiplex PCR; TCRdb's copy has only in-frame clones and lacks some. In the table there are some 270,000 clones, under 8.5% of which are singletons. The sample taken for sequencing was central memory CD4+ T cells from blood. Receptors originate from a woman aged 18 to 35 in good health.

The chain has TRBV20-1 and TRBJ1-5; D ambiguous. The CDR3 covers 11 residues. The germline V gene encodes CDR1 DFQATT and CDR2 SNEGSKA (reference sequence). Deletions cut 5 bases from V and 2 bases from J, with 4 bases between. CDR3 sequence: CSAGRNQPQHF. The CDR3 coding sequence is TGCAGTGCTGGCCGCAATCAGCCCCAGCATTTT.

This chain connects TRBV4-3 to TRBJ2-6, with D uncertain. Germline V lookup: CDR1 LGHNA, CDR2 YSLEER. The CDR3 spans 17 residues. Deletions cut 0 bases from V and 0 bases from J, with 9 bases between. This CDR3 is CASSQDMDSSGANVLTF. The CDR3 nucleotides are TGCGCCAGCAGCCAAGATATGGATAGCTCTGGGGCCAACGTCCTGACTTTC.

The chain joins TRBV7-2 to TRBJ2-7; D is possibly TRBD1 or TRBD2 (5 bases each). This CDR3 spans 15 amino acids. V was pared by 6 bases and J by 1 base, with 16 bases between. Per germline, CDR1 SGHTA and CDR2 FQGNSA. The CDR3 reads CASRDNRGASYEQYF. As DNA, the CDR3 is TGTGCCAGCAGGGATAACAGAGGGGCGTCCTACGAGCAGTACTTC.

This clone came up a few times. This chain connects TRBV15 to TRBJ2-2; D gene ambiguous. Trimming shortened V by 0 bases and J by 3 bases, and 8 bases separated the two germline ends. CDR3 size: 15 residues. The germline CDR1 and CDR2 sequences are LNHNV and YYDKDF (reference sequence). The CDR3, as DNA: TGTGCCACCAGCAGAGATGTGGGCTACACCGGGGAGCTGTTTTTT. Amino acid sequence: CATSRDVGYTGELFF.

This clone has more than one count but fewer than ten. V is TRBV7-3 and J is TRBJ2-7; D perhaps matches TRBD1 (6 bases). From germline, CDR1 is SGHTA and CDR2 FQGTGA. The CDR3 length is 13 residues. Trimming stripped 5 bases from V and 7 bases from J, with 15 bases between. The CDR3 spells CASSAQGMGEQYV. CDR3 in DNA: TGTGCCAGCAGCGCTCAGGGGATGGGAGAGCAGTACGTC.